These 22 T cell receptor beta chains share one sample of origin, sequenced in a study of identical twins. TCRdb redid the calling of the 5' RACE reads with MiXCR, one entry per CDR3 protein. Here the sample spans some 660,000 distinct CDR3 sequences, 8.6% being singletons. These records were also assigned to another study, of yellow fever vaccine responses in identical twins.

The source material was PBMCs. Receptor source: a woman aged 18-35 years in good health.

The chain combines TRBV29-1 with TRBJ1-1; D is unresolved. Germline V lookup: CDR1 SQVTM, CDR2 ANQGSEA. The V and J ends lost 7 bases and 11 bases respectively, with 20 bases between them. This CDR3 has 12 amino acids. CDR3 region: CSASDAGPVAFF. The CDR3 DNA is TGCAGCGCTTCGGACGCGGGCCCCGTCGCTTTCTTT.

The rearrangement links TRBV7-3 to TRBJ2-7, with TRBD2 matching over 7 bases. The CDR3 is 15 residues long. V lost 2 bases, J lost 3 bases, and 7 bases stayed unmatched. In germline, CDR1 is SGHTA, CDR2 FQGTGA. The CDR3 DNA is TGTGCCAGCAGCTTATCGGCGGGGGAGATCTACGAGCAGTACTTC. This sequence encodes CASSLSAGEIYEQYF.

This clonotype occurred a few times. This chain joins TRBV15 and TRBJ2-7, with TRBD1 matching over 10 bases. Germline CDR1 and CDR2: LNHNV and YYDKDF (reference sequence). The CDR3 is 14 amino acids. J lost 5 bases, V lost 0 bases, and 1 base had no gene match. The DNA for the CDR3 is TGTGCCACCAGCAGAGAAGGGACAGGGGACGAGCAGTACTTC. Translated, it gives CATSREGTGDEQYF.

The chain combines TRBV5-1 with TRBJ2-2, with D possibly being TRBD1 (6 bases). The V gene's germline CDR1 is SGHRS and CDR2 YFSETQ. CDR3 length: 15 amino acids. V was pared by 7 bases and J by 0 bases, with 13 bases between. The CDR3 loop is CASLRSGANTGELFF. DNA of the CDR3: TGCGCCAGCCTACGGTCAGGGGCGAACACCGGGGAGCTGTTTTTT.

This clonotype was counted between two and nine times. The chain combines TRBV7-9 with TRBJ2-7, with D perhaps matching TRBD2 (6 bases). The V end was cut by 2 bases, the J end by 3 bases, with 14 bases between. Germline V gives CDR1 SEHNR, CDR2 FQNEAQ (reference sequence). The CDR3 totals 15 residues. The chain's CDR3 is CASSLLREPYYEQYF. The CDR3, as DNA: TGTGCCAGCAGCTTACTACGGGAGCCGTACTACGAGCAGTACTTC.

This clonotype was seen many times. The V call is TRBV12-3 or TRBV12-4, the J call TRBJ1-2, with D perhaps matching TRBD1 (5 bases). The length of the CDR3 is 14 residues. Trimming removed 6 bases at V and 4 bases at J, with 15 bases between. DNA for the CDR3: TGTGCCAGCAGAGCCCCGGGACGGGGCTATGGCTACACCTTC. Translation gives CASRAPGRGYGYTF.

In this sample, this clonotype turned up a few times. J is TRBJ2-1 and V is TRBV6-2 or TRBV6-3; 9 bases are shared with TRBD2. Unmatched junction bases numbered 3, after V lost 2 bases and J lost 4 bases. There are 15 residues in the CDR3. CDR1 MNHEY and CDR2 SVGEGT come from the germline V gene. CDR3 residues: CASSYGTSRYNEQFF. In DNA, the CDR3 is TGTGCCAGCAGTTACGGGACTAGCCGATACAATGAGCAGTTCTTC.

V is TRBV29-1 and J is TRBJ2-3, with 12 bases fitting TRBD1. J lost 5 bases, V lost 4 bases, and 7 bases had no gene match. This CDR3 spans 15 amino acids. CDR1 is SQVTM, CDR2 ANQGSEA, per germline. The CDR3 sequence: CSVAGTGGKLDTQYF. CDR3 bases: TGCAGCGTTGCCGGGACAGGGGGCAAGTTAGATACGCAGTATTTT.

This clonotype was seen only a few times. The chain is built from TRBV9 and TRBJ2-2, with D hard to call. CDR3 length: 15 residues. Germline V gene sequence: CDR1 SGDLS, CDR2 YYNGEE. Deletions cut 4 bases from V and 6 bases from J, with 16 bases between. CDR3: CASSPVTRGAGELFF. Here the CDR3 DNA reads TGTGCCAGCAGCCCCGTGACAAGAGGCGCCGGGGAGCTGTTTTTT.

The table lists this clonotype with a few counts. CDR3: CSAQTGKLGDNEQFF. The CDR3 coding sequence is TGCAGTGCGCAAACAGGGAAGTTAGGGGACAATGAGCAGTTCTTC. The chain links TRBV20-1 to TRBJ2-1; perhaps TRBD1 as D (6 bases). This CDR3 has 15 residues. CDR1 and CDR2 from the germline V gene are DFQATT and SNEGSKA (reference sequence). Trimming removed 6 bases from V and 5 bases from J, with 20 bases in between.

This clonotype came up many times. The rearrangement links TRBV7-9 to TRBJ2-7; D perhaps matches TRBD2 (6 bases). From germline, CDR1 is SEHNR and CDR2 FQNEAQ (reference sequence). The CDR3 has 14 amino acids. Trimming cost V 4 bases and J 2 bases, with 12 bases left between them. CDR3 region: CASSSRESTYEQYF. The CDR3 bases are TGTGCCAGCAGCTCTCGGGAGTCCACCTACGAGCAGTACTTC. The variable domain in full, with the rest retrieved from reference TRBV7-9 and TRBJ2-7, is DTGVSQNPRHKITKRGQNVTFRCDPISEHNRLYWYRQTLGQGPEFLTYFQNEAQLEKSRLLSDRFSAERPKGSFSTLEIQRTEQGDSAMYLCASSSRESTYEQYFGPGTRLTVT.

V and J are TRBV20-1 and TRBJ2-2; 7 bases agree with TRBD1. The germline gives CDR1 DFQATT, CDR2 SNEGSKA (reference sequence). V gave up 1 base and J gave up 5 bases; unmatched junction bases: 7. This CDR3 comprises 15 residues. For the CDR3, the DNA is TGCAGTGCTAGAGGAAGACAGGGAATAACCGGGGAGCTGTTTTTT. Encoded protein: CSARGRQGITGELFF.

This clonotype has ten or more counts. The chain carries TRBV29-1 and TRBJ2-7; 11 bases line up with TRBD1. V was clipped by 3 bases and J by 13 bases; unmatched bases: 11. CDR1 is SQVTM, CDR2 ANQGSEA, per germline. The CDR3 consists of 13 residues. In DNA, the CDR3 is TGCAGCGTTGACGTACCCGGGACAGGGGGGAATTACTTC. Its protein product is CSVDVPGTGGNYF.

This clonotype was seen repeatedly, ten times or more. This sequence joins TRBV5-1 and TRBJ2-2, with a weak D call TRBD2 (6 bases). Trimming cost V 6 bases and J 6 bases, with 21 bases left between them. This CDR3 region has 16 residues. From germline, CDR1 is SGHRS and CDR2 YFSETQ. The CDR3 loop reads CASNTADGSRSGELFF. CDR3 sequence (DNA): TGCGCCAGCAATACCGCGGACGGGAGTAGGTCCGGGGAGCTGTTTTTT. Full variable domain (rest looked up from reference TRBV5-1 and TRBJ2-2): KAGVTQTPRYLIKTRGQQVTLSCSPISGHRSVSWYQQTPGQGLQFLFEYFSETQRNKGNFPGRFSGRQFSNSRSEMNVSTLELGDSALYLCASNTADGSRSGELFFGEGSRLTVL.

This clonotype was counted at least ten times. The V and J genes are TRBV28 and TRBJ2-4; TRBD1 agrees at 7 bases. Germline CDR1 is MDHEN and CDR2 is SYDVKM. Trimming removed 3 bases from V and 6 bases from J; junction bases left unmatched: 5. This CDR3 comprises 14 residues. The CDR3 region has the DNA TGTGCCAGCAGTTTGTTGGCAGGGGGAAACATTCAGTACTTC. Translated, it gives CASSLLAGGNIQYF. The variable domain in full, with the rest retrieved from reference TRBV28 and TRBJ2-4, is DVKVTQSSRYLVKRTGEKVFLECVQDMDHENMFWYRQDPGLGLRLIYFSYDVKMKEKGDIPEGYSVSREKKERFSLILESASTNQTSMYLCASSLLAGGNIQYFGAGTRLSVL.

This clonotype was seen a handful of times. J is TRBJ2-1 and V is TRBV7-2; possibly TRBD2 for D (6 bases). Germline CDR1 is SGHTA and CDR2 is FQGNSA. V lost 5 bases, J lost 5 bases, and 16 bases lay in between. The length of the CDR3 is 15 residues. CDR3 nucleotide sequence: TGTGCCAGCAGCCCCAGAGGTCGGGAGAACAATGAGCAGTTCTTC. Translation gives CASSPRGRENNEQFF.

This clonotype was seen at least ten times. V and J are TRBV6-1 and TRBJ2-1; D unclear. The CDR3 totals 15 residues. The V gene's germline CDR1 is MNHNS and CDR2 SASEGT. With 5 bases removed from V and 6 bases from J, the gap between germline ends came to 17 bases. CDR3 loop: CASSQYRRTPNEQFF. CDR3 in DNA: TGTGCCAGCAGTCAGTATCGGCGAACCCCCAATGAGCAGTTCTTC.

The chain uses TRBV20-1 and TRBJ1-2; no firm D call. The V end lost 0 bases, the J end lost 0 bases, and 8 bases lay between the germline ends. Germline values: CDR1 DFQATT, CDR2 SNEGSKA (reference sequence). This CDR3 has 14 amino acids. DNA of the CDR3: TGCAGTGCTAGAGATAAGTACCCTAACTATGGCTACACCTTC. This codes for CSARDKYPNYGYTF.

The sample holds many counts of this clonotype. The rearrangement uses TRBV5-1 and TRBJ2-7; a weak D match, TRBD1 (6 bases). The germline V gene has CDR1 SGHRS and CDR2 YFSETQ. Trimming removed 3 bases at V and 5 bases at J, with 15 bases between. The CDR3 length is 14 residues. The CDR3 nucleotides read TGCGCCAGCAGCTCTATTACAGGGTCCCACGAGCAGTACTTC. This codes for CASSSITGSHEQYF. Full variable domain (outside the CDR3, taken from reference TRBV5-1 and TRBJ2-7): KAGVTQTPRYLIKTRGQQVTLSCSPISGHRSVSWYQQTPGQGLQFLFEYFSETQRNKGNFPGRFSGRQFSNSRSEMNVSTLELGDSALYLCASSSITGSHEQYFGPGTRLTVT.

This clonotype occurred a few times. CDR3 bases: TGTGCCAGCAGCCAATCCCGGGGGGGCCCCGTCCACGAGCAGTACTTC. This encodes CASSQSRGGPVHEQYF. The V call is TRBV16, the J call TRBJ2-7; TRBD2 matches at 8 bases. In germline, CDR1 is KGHSY, CDR2 FQNENV. The length of the CDR3 is 16 residues. J lost 5 bases, V lost 0 bases, and 9 bases had no gene match.

This clonotype was picked up a small number of times. The chain has TRBV5-1 and TRBJ2-3; 7 bases fit TRBD1. The CDR3 has 17 residues. J gave up 5 bases and V 4 bases, and 16 bases lay outside the gene matches. CDR1 and CDR2 (germline): SGHRS, YFSETQ. This chain's CDR3 is CASSILGGADKKDTQYF. CDR3 nucleotides: TGCGCCAGCAGCATCTTAGGGGGCGCAGACAAGAAAGATACGCAGTATTTT.

This clonotype has at least ten counts. V gene TRBV15 combines with J gene TRBJ1-1, with a tentative D call TRBD1 (5 bases). In germline, CDR1 is LNHNV, CDR2 YYDKDF (reference sequence). V lost 1 base and J lost 1, with 7 bases in between. This CDR3 comprises 14 residues. The CDR3 region is CATSRADRNTEAFF. The DNA for the CDR3 is TGTGCCACCAGCAGAGCCGACAGGAACACTGAAGCTTTCTTT.